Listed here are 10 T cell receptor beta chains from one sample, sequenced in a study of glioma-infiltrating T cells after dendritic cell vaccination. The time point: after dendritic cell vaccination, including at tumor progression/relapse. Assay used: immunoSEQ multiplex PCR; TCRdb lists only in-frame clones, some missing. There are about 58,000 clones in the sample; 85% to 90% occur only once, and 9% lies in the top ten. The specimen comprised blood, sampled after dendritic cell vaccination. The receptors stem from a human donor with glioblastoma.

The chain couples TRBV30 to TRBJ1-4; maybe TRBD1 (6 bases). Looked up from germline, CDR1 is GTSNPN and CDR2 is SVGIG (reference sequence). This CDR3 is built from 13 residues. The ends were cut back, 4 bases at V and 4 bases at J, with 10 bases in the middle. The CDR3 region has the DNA TGTGCCTGGATGGGGGCCCGTAATGAAAAACTGTTTTTT. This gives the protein CAWMGARNEKLFF.

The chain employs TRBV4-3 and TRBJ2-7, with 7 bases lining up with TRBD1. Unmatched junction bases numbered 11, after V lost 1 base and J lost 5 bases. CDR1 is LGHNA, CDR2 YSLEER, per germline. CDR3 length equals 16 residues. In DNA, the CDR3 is TGCGCCAGCAGCCAAGGTTTAACAGGGGATACGAACGAGCAGTACTTC. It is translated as CASSQGLTGDTNEQYF.

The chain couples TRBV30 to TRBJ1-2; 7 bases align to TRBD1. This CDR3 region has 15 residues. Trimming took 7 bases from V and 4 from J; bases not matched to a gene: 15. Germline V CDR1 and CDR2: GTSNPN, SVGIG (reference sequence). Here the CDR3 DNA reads TGTGCCTCCATAAACCACCAAACAGGGGTCTATGGCTACACCTTC. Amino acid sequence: CASINHQTGVYGYTF.

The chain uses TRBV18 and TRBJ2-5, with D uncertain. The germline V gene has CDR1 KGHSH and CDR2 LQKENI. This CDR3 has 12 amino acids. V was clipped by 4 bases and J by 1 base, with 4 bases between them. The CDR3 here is CASSHSQETQYF. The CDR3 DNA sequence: TGTGCCAGCTCACACTCCCAAGAGACCCAGTACTTC.

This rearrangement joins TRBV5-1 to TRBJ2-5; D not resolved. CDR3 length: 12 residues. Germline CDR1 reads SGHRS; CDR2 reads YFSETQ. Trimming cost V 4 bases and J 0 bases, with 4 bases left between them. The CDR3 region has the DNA TGCGCCAGCAGCCAGAACCAAGAGACCCAGTACTTC. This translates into CASSQNQETQYF.

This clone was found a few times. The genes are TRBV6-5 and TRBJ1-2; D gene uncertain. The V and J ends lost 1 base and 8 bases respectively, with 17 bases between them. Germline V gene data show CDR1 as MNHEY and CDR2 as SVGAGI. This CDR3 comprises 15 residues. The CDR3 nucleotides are TGTGCCAGCAGTTACTTCGGGGAAGGCATGCGAGGCTACACCTTC. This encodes CASSYFGEGMRGYTF.

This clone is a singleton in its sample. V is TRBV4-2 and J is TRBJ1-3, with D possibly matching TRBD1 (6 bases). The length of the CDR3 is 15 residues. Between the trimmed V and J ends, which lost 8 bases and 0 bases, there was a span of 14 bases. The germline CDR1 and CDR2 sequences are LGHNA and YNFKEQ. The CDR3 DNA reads TGTGCCAGCTCAAGAGACAGGAGCTCTGGAAACACCATATATTTT. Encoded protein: CASSRDRSSGNTIYF.

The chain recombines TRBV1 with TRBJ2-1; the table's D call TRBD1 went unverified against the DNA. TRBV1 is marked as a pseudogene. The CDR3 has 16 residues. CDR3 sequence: CTSSQERDRGDNEQFF. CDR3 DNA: TGCACCAGCAGCCAAGAACGGGACAGGGGTGACAATGAGCAGTTCTTC.

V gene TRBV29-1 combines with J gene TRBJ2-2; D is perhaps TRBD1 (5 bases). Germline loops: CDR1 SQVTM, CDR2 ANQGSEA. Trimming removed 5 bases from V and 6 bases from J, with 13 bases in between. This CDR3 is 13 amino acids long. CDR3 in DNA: TGCAGCGTTTATCAGGAAGGGGCCGGGGAGCTGTTTTTT. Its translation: CSVYQEGAGELFF.

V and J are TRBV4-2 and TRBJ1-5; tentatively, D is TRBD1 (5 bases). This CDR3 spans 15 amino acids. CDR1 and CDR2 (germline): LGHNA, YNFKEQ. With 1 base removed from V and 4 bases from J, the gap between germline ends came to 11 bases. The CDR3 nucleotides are TGTGCCAGCAGCCAAGCCGTGTCAGGGAATCAGCCCCAGCATTTT. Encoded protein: CASSQAVSGNQPQHF.